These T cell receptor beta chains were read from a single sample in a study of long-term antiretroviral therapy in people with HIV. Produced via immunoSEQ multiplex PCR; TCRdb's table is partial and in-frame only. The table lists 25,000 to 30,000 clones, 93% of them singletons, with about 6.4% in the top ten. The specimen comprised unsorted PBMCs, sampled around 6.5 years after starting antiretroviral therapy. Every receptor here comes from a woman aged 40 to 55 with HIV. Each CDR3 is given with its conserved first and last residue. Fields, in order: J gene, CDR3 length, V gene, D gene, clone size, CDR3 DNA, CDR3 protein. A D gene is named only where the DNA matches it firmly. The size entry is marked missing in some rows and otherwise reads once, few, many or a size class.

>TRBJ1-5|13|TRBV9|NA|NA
TGTGCCAGCAGCCCCGCACTATCACAGCCCCAGCATTTT
CASSPALSQPQHF
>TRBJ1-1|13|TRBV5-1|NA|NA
TGCGCCAGCAGCTTGGTTAGTAACACTGAAGCTTTCTTT
CASSLVSNTEAFF
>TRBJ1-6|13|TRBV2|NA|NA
TGTGCCAGCAGTGAAGCCCAGACTTCACCCCTCCACTTT
CASSEAQTSPLHF
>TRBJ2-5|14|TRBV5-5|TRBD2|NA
TGTGCCAGCAGCTTAGAAGAGCGGGGAGAGACCCAGTACTTC
CASSLEERGETQYF
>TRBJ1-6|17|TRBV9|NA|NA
TGTGCCAGCAGCGTAGCACAGGCGCCTGGGTCGTATTCACCCCTCCACTTT
CASSVAQAPGSYSPLHF
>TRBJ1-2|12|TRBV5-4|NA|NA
TGTGCCAGCAGCCGACAGGCCTATGGCTACACCTTC
CASSRQAYGYTF
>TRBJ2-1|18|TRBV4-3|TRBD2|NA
TGCGCCAGCAGCCTCCTCGGGACTAGCGGGGGGGCGCCCAATGAGCAGTTCTTC
CASSLLGTSGGAPNEQFF
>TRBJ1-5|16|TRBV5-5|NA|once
TGTGCCAGCAGCTTGGGTTGGGGGGTGAACAATCAGCCCCAGCATTTT
CASSLGWGVNNQPQHF
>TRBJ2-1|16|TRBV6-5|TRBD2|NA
TGTGCCAGCAGTTACTCCATAGCGGGGGGTGACAATGAGCAGTTCTTC
CASSYSIAGGDNEQFF
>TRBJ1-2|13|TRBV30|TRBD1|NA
TGTGCCTGGAGCAGGCAGGGGGTTAATGGCTACACCTTC
CAWSRQGVNGYTF
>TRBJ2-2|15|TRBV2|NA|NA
TGTGCCAGTGCGAAGGGACTGGTCAACACCGGGGAGCTGTTTTTT
CASAKGLVNTGELFF
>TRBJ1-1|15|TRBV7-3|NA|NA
TGTGCCAGCAGCTTAGACGGGGGGCCAAACACTGAAGCTTTCTTT
CASSLDGGPNTEAFF
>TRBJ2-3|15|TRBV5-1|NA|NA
TGCGCCAGCAGCTTGGAGGGGTATAGGGCAGATACGCAGTATTTT
CASSLEGYRADTQYF
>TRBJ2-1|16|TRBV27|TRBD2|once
TGTGCCAGCAGTCTAAGGGGACTAGCGGGGCGTAATGAGCAGTTCTTC
CASSLRGLAGRNEQFF
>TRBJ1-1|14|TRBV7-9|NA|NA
TGTGCCAGCAGCTCACACTTAGACCACACTGAAGCTTTCTTT
CASSSHLDHTEAFF
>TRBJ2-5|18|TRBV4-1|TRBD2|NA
TGCGCCAGCAGCCCGCGGGGAGGGGATAGCGGGGACTTAGAGACCCAGTACTTC
CASSPRGGDSGDLETQYF
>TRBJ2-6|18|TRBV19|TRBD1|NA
TGTGCCAGTAGTAAAAATGCACAGGGGAGCTCTGGGGCCAACGTCCTGACTTTC
CASSKNAQGSSGANVLTF
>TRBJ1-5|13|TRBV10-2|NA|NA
TGCGCCAGCAGTAAGAACAGGAATCAGCCCCAGCATTTT
CASSKNRNQPQHF
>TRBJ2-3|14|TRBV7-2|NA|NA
TGTGCCAGCAGCACGGGAGATGCCCGGGGGACGCAGTATTTT
CASSTGDARGTQYF
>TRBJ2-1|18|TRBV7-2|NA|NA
TGTGCCAGCAGCCGAAGGGGGGGGGTGACAAGCTCCTACAATGAGCAGTTCTTC
CASSRRGGVTSSYNEQFF
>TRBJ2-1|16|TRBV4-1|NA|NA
TGCGCCAGCAGCCAAGTAGGGGGGGTTGGGGCCAATGAGCAGTTCTTC
CASSQVGGVGANEQFF
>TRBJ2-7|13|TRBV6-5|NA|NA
TGTGCCAGCAGTTACAGGCCCCCCTACGAGCAGTACTTC
CASSYRPPYEQYF
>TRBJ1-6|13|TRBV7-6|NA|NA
TGTGCCAGCAGCGGGGGATATAATTCACCCCTCCACTTT
CASSGGYNSPLHF
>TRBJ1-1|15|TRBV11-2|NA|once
TGTGCCAGCAGCTTAGTTCTTATAGGGAACACTGAAGCTTTCTTT
CASSLVLIGNTEAFF
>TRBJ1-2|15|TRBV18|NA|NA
TGTGCCAGCTCACCACGTAACACAGCTAACTATGGCTACACCTTC
CASSPRNTANYGYTF
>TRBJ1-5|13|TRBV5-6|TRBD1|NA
TGTGCCAGCAGCTATGGACAGGCGGAGCCCCAGCATTTT
CASSYGQAEPQHF
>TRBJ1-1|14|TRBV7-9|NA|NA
TGTGCCAGCAACCCCGAGAGGGCGAACACTGAAGCTTTCTTT
CASNPERANTEAFF
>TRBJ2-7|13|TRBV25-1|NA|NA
TGTGCCAGCAGGGCCGGGACAACCTACGAGCAGTACTTC
CASRAGTTYEQYF
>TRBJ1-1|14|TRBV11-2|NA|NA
TGTGCCAGCAGCTTTCAACCTGAGGGCACTGAAGCTTTCTTT
CASSFQPEGTEAFF
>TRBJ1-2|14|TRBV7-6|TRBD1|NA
TGTGCCAGCAGCTTAGAGGCAGGGGGATATGGCTACACCTTC
CASSLEAGGYGYTF
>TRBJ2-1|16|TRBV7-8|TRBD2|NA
TGTGCCAGCAGCTTAGCTGGTAGCGGGGGGGCGGGTGAGCAGTTCTTC
CASSLAGSGGAGEQFF
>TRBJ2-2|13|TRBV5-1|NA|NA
TGCGCCAGCAGCTCAGTAGAAACCGGGGAGCTGTTTTTT
CASSSVETGELFF
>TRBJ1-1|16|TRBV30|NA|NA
TGTGCCTGGAGTGTACTAGGCAGGGCGCGGGGCACTGAAGCTTTCTTT
CAWSVLGRARGTEAFF
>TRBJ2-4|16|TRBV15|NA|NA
TGTGCCACCAGCAGAGGGACTAATCTAGCCAAAAACATTCAGTACTTC
CATSRGTNLAKNIQYF
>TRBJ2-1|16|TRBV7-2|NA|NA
TGTGCCAGCAGCTTAGTAGGGCTGAGCTCCTACAATGAGCAGTTCTTC
CASSLVGLSSYNEQFF
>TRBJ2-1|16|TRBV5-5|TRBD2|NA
TGTGCCAGCAGCTTGGCCAGCAGGACTAGCGGGGGGGAGCAGTTCTTC
CASSLASRTSGGEQFF
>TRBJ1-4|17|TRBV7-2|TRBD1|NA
TGTGCCAGCAGCTTAGTTCACAGGGGGCGATTGGAAGAAAAACTGTTTTTT
CASSLVHRGRLEEKLFF
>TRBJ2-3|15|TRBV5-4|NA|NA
TGTGCCAGCAGCTTGGACGGGGGCTTCACAGATACGCAGTATTTT
CASSLDGGFTDTQYF
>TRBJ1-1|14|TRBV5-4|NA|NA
TGTGCCAGCAGCCTACCTACCGCGGGGACTGAAGCTTTCTTT
CASSLPTAGTEAFF
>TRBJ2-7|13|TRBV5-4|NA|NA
TGTGCCAGCAGCGACCGACGGGCGCACGAGCAGTACTTC
CASSDRRAHEQYF
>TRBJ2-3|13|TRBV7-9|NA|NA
TGTGCCAGCCGGGGGCAGAACACAGATACGCAGTATTTT
CASRGQNTDTQYF
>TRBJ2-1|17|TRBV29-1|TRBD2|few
TGCAGCGTAGAGGGACTAGCGGGGGCCCTCCGGTACAATGAGCAGTTCTTC
CSVEGLAGALRYNEQFF
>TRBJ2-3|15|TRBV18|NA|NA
TGTGCCAGCTCAGATTGGACAGCGGGCACAGATACGCAGTATTTT
CASSDWTAGTDTQYF
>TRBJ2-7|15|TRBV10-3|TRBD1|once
TGTGCCATCCAAGACAGAATGACAGGGAGCCACGAGCAGTACTTC
CAIQDRMTGSHEQYF
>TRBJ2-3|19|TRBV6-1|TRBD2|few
TGTGCCAGCAGTGAATTAGTCGTCGGGCTAGCGGGGGGGCAAGATACGCAGTATTTT
CASSELVVGLAGGQDTQYF
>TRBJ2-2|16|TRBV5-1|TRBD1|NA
TGCGCCAGCAGCCGGAGGGACAGGGGGCGTACCGGGGAGCTGTTTTTT
CASSRRDRGRTGELFF
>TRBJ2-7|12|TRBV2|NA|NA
TGTGCCAGTACCACGGCACCCCACGAGCAGTACTTC
CASTTAPHEQYF
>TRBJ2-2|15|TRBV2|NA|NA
TGTGCCAGCACCCCCCAGGCAGGGAGCGGCGGGGAGCTGTTTTTT
CASTPQAGSGGELFF
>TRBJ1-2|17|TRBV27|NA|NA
TGTGCCAACTCGGGACACCCATACCAAGTGAAGTTCTATGGCTACACCTTC
CANSGHPYQVKFYGYTF